This is a list of T cell receptor beta chains from one sample in a study of radiation and T cells in renal cell carcinoma. Sequencing used immunoSEQ multiplex PCR; TCRdb keeps in-frame clones, though not all of them. The table records about 5,600 clones, around two thirds of them present only once. Sequencing used tumor tissue, obtained from a patient whose treatment was nephrectomy without radiotherapy. The receptor set was obtained from a human donor with renal cell carcinoma. The CDR3 runs from the conserved cysteine through the conserved F or W. A D gene is named only where the DNA matches it firmly. Size is stated for part of the rows, as once, few or many counts, or as a class when the clone is expanded.

CASSSQTSAFDNEQFF	TGCGCCAGCAGCTCCCAGACTAGCGCCTTTGACAATGAGCAGTTCTTC	TRBD2	.	TRBJ2-1	TRBV5-1
CASSSNGIGYEQYF	TGTGCCAGCAGCTCAAACGGGATTGGGTACGAGCAGTACTTC	.	.	TRBJ2-7	TRBV11-1
CAISLMFSVSSYEQYF	TGTGCCATCAGCCTGATGTTTTCAGTGAGCTCCTACGAGCAGTACTTC	.	.	TRBJ2-7	TRBV10-3
CSAPRGNEQFF	TGCAGTGCCCCTCGCGGCAATGAGCAGTTCTTC	.	.	TRBJ2-1	TRBV20-1
CASTRWGRNTEAFF	TGTGCCAGCACTAGGTGGGGGAGGAACACTGAAGCTTTCTTT	.	.	TRBJ1-1	TRBV27
CASSQSTANTGELFF	TGTGCCAGCAGCCAGAGTACGGCGAACACCGGGGAGCTGTTTTTT	.	few	TRBJ2-2	TRBV14
CSANLVEADTQYF	TGCAGCGCGAATCTGGTAGAGGCAGATACGCAGTATTTT	.	.	TRBJ2-3	TRBV29-1
CASSPDSRQTNTQYF	TGTGCCAGCAGTCCAGACTCCCGACAAACGAATACGCAGTATTTT	.	.	TRBJ2-3	TRBV7-6
CASSPMLGRSETQYF	TGTGCCAGCAGCCCCATGCTGGGAAGGTCGGAGACCCAGTACTTC	.	.	TRBJ2-5	TRBV6-5
CASSTGLAGVYNEQFF	TGTGCCAGCAGCACGGGACTAGCGGGAGTGTACAATGAGCAGTTCTTC	TRBD2	.	TRBJ2-1	TRBV11-1
CASSQEQGAAYGYTF	TGTGCCAGCAGTCAAGAACAGGGGGCGGCCTATGGCTACACCTTC	TRBD1	.	TRBJ1-2	TRBV6-5
CASSPDRYNEQFF	TGTGCCAGCAGCCCGGACAGGTACAATGAGCAGTTCTTC	TRBD1	.	TRBJ2-1	TRBV28
CASSDQTQGDEKLFF	TGTGCCAGCAGCGACCAGACCCAAGGGGATGAAAAACTGTTTTTT	.	once	TRBJ1-4	TRBV6-1
CASSSIAGAYNEQFF	TGTGCCAGCAGCTCTATAGCGGGAGCTTACAATGAGCAGTTCTTC	TRBD2	.	TRBJ2-1	TRBV7-3
CASFQNRDSSGNTIYF	TGTGCCAGCTTTCAAAACAGGGACTCCTCTGGAAACACCATATATTTT	.	.	TRBJ1-3	TRBV5-6
CASSPRDGASTDTQYF	TGTGCCAGTAGTCCCCGGGACGGAGCTAGCACAGATACGCAGTATTTT	.	.	TRBJ2-3	TRBV19
CASSLSNRDRGRNSGYQETQYF	TGTGCCAGCAGTTTATCCAACCGGGACAGGGGGCGGAATAGCGGGTACCAAGAGACCCAGTACTTC	TRBD1	.	TRBJ2-5	TRBV28
CASSLAETQYF	TGTGCCAGCAGCTTGGCGGAGACCCAGTACTTC	.	.	TRBJ2-5	TRBV5-6
CASSFIQPGGGGSYEQYF	TGTGCCAGCAGCTTCATTCAGCCGGGGGGGGGCGGAAGCTACGAGCAGTACTTC	TRBD2	.	TRBJ2-7	TRBV7-2
CASTYGLPGAQYF	TGTGCCAGCACCTATGGACTACCTGGGGCCCAGTACTTC	.	.	TRBJ2-5	TRBV28
CASRLAGGAGEQYF	TGTGCCAGCAGACTAGCGGGAGGGGCCGGCGAGCAGTACTTC	TRBD2	.	TRBJ2-7	TRBV2